These T cell receptor beta chains were read from a single sample in a study of blood T cell repertoires in COVID-19. Clones were read by immunoSEQ multiplex PCR, and TCRdb kept only the in-frame ones, dropping some. Here the sample spans about 98,000 clones, roughly 87% being singletons. Input material: peripheral blood. These TCRs come from a man in his 70s with acute or convalescent COVID-19. Both conserved end residues are part of each CDR3. Each record gives: V gene, clone size, J gene, D gene, CDR3 DNA, CDR3 protein. A D gene is named only where the DNA matches it firmly. Expanded clones get a size class; other rows say once, few or many, or leave the size out.

TRBV10-2,-,TRBJ1-1,TRBD1,TGCGCCAGCAGTATAGGGGGCTGGGGCACTGAAGCTTTCTTT,CASSIGGWGTEAFF
TRBV5-8,-,TRBJ2-3,-,TGTGCCAGCAGCCCAGGACTGAGCACAGATACGCAGTATTTT,CASSPGLSTDTQYF
TRBV5-4,-,TRBJ1-1,-,TGTGCCAGCAGCGCGACGGGACTCGAGGCTGCTTTCTTT,CASSATGLEAAFF
TRBV12-3/TRBV12-4,-,TRBJ1-2,-,TGTGCCAGCAGTGCCGGGTACATGTATGGCTACACCTTC,CASSAGYMYGYTF
TRBV6-1,once,TRBJ1-5,TRBD1,TGTGCCAGCAGTGAACAGGGACAGCCCTATCAGCCCCAGCATTTT,CASSEQGQPYQPQHF
TRBV28,few,TRBJ1-4,TRBD1,TGTGCCAGCAGGACAGGGACCGATAATGAAAAACTGTTTTTT,CASRTGTDNEKLFF
TRBV3-1/TRBV3-2,-,TRBJ2-3,-,TGTGCCAGCAGAGATACTAGCACAGATACGCAGTATTTT,CASRDTSTDTQYF
TRBV19,-,TRBJ2-4,-,TGTGCCAGTAGTACCCCCCGACAGGATAAGGGGATTCAGTACTTC,CASSTPRQDKGIQYF
TRBV3-1/TRBV3-2,-,TRBJ2-3,-,TGTGCCAGCAGCCAAGATCCCGGACAGACTATAGATACGCAGTATTTT,CASSQDPGQTIDTQYF
TRBV6-1,-,TRBJ1-2,-,TGTGCCAGCAGTGAAAGAGACAGTTATGGCTACACCTTC,CASSERDSYGYTF
TRBV9,-,TRBJ2-3,TRBD2,TGTGCCAGCAGCGTACGCCCCCCCTCGGGACTAGCGGGGGGCTCCACAGATACGCAGTATTTT,CASSVRPPSGLAGGSTDTQYF
TRBV21-1,few,TRBJ2-7,-,TGTGCCAGCAGCTTTCTCCCCCTACCCCGGGAGTGGATTTACGAGCAGTACTTC,CASSFLPLPREWIYEQYF
TRBV10-3,-,TRBJ1-5,-,TGTGCCAGCAAACAGGGAGACAATCAGCCCCAGCATTTT,CASKQGDNQPQHF
TRBV19,-,TRBJ1-1,TRBD1,TGTGCCAGTGCCGGGACAGCCAACACTGAAGCTTTCTTT,CASAGTANTEAFF
TRBV5-4,-,TRBJ2-7,-,TGTGCCAGCAGCAAGACAGGCGCCGCTTCCTACGAGCAGTACTTC,CASSKTGAASYEQYF
TRBV5-1,-,TRBJ1-1,-,TGCGCCAGCAGCACTGACAGCCTAATTGGAGCTTTCTTT,CASSTDSLIGAFF
TRBV11-2,-,TRBJ2-1,-,TGTGCCAGCAGCTTAGATCTTGGGGAGTCCAATGAGCAGTTCTTC,CASSLDLGESNEQFF
TRBV28,once,TRBJ2-3,-,TGTGCCAGCAGGCCACAGGTATCCGGGCCAGATACGCAGTATTTT,CASRPQVSGPDTQYF
TRBV18,-,TRBJ2-2,-,TGTGCCAGCTCAACAGGGCTTGCCACCGGGGAGCTGTTTTTT,CASSTGLATGELFF
TRBV29-1,-,TRBJ1-4,TRBD1,TGCAGCGTCGTTGGACAGGGAACTAATGAAAAACTGTTTTTT,CSVVGQGTNEKLFF
TRBV23-1,-,TRBJ1-5,-,TGCGCCAGCAGTCAAGACCCGGGCAGGGGACCGGTTAGCAATCAGCCCCAGCATTTT,CASSQDPGRGPVSNQPQHF
TRBV3-1/TRBV3-2,once,TRBJ2-3,-,TGTGCCAGCAGCCAAGAACAGGGTTGGGCAGATACGCAGTATTTT,CASSQEQGWADTQYF
TRBV3-1/TRBV3-2,-,TRBJ1-2,-,TGTGCCAGCAGCCCTATCCGGGGAAGAGGTGGCTACACCTTC,CASSPIRGRGGYTF
TRBV18,-,TRBJ2-3,TRBD1,TGTGCCAGCTCACCAAACCTCTCAGGGGGCATCACAGATACGCAGTATTTT,CASSPNLSGGITDTQYF
TRBV5-1,-,TRBJ2-6,TRBD1,TGCGCCAGCAGCGCGGAGCACCCCGACAGGGCCGGGGCCAACGTCCTGACTTTC,CASSAEHPDRAGANVLTF
TRBV3-1/TRBV3-2,-,TRBJ2-3,TRBD1,TGTGCCAGCAGCCAAGGAGGCGGGACAGGGGGTGGTACGCAGTATTTT,CASSQGGGTGGGTQYF
TRBV12-3/TRBV12-4,-,TRBJ1-2,-,TGTGCCAGCAGTATACAGGGATATGGCTACACCTTC,CASSIQGYGYTF
TRBV12-3/TRBV12-4,-,TRBJ1-2,TRBD1,TGTGCCAGCAGTAGGACAGGGTTCGGCTACACCTTC,CASSRTGFGYTF
TRBV28,once,TRBJ1-1,-,TGTGCCAGCAGTTTATGGTCGGGGAACACTGAAGCTTTCTTT,CASSLWSGNTEAFF
TRBV20-1,-,TRBJ2-3,TRBD2,TGCAGTGCTAGTGGGACTAGCGGGGGGGCGCTAACAGATACGCAGTATTTT,CSASGTSGGALTDTQYF
TRBV5-1,-,TRBJ2-5,-,TGCGCCAGCAGCTCGACACCCCAAGAGACCCAGTACTTC,CASSSTPQETQYF
TRBV5-4,-,TRBJ2-3,TRBD1,TGTGCCAGCAGCTTGGGACAGGGGGAAGGAACAGATACGCAGTATTTT,CASSLGQGEGTDTQYF
TRBV6-1,-,TRBJ2-3,TRBD2,TGTGCCAGCGGCCTCGCGGGGGGCGTCACAGATACGCAGTATTTT,CASGLAGGVTDTQYF
TRBV27,-,TRBJ2-5,-,TGTGCCAGCAGTTTATCGGGAATTCCCGGGACAAGGAAAGAGACCCAGTACTTC,CASSLSGIPGTRKETQYF
TRBV29-1,once,TRBJ1-1,-,TGCAGCGTATCTCAATGGGAGGATCCTGAAGCTTTCTTT,CSVSQWEDPEAFF
TRBV6-5,-,TRBJ2-2,TRBD1,TGTGCCAGCAGAAGGGGGCCCGGGGAGCTGTTTTTT,CASRRGPGELFF
TRBV5-6,-,TRBJ1-6,-,TGTGCCAGCAGCTTGGAAACCCACAGGCCTTCCTCACCCCTCCACTTT,CASSLETHRPSSPLHF
TRBV27,few,TRBJ1-5,-,TGTGCCAGCAGTCAATTTGGCAATCAGCCCCAGCATTTT,CASSQFGNQPQHF
TRBV2,-,TRBJ2-5,TRBD1,TGTGCCAGCAGCGAAGACAGGGGGGAGACCCAGTACTTC,CASSEDRGETQYF
TRBV11-2,-,TRBJ1-1,TRBD1,TGTGCCAGCAGCGGACGACAGGGATCGGTAACTGAAGCTTTCTTT,CASSGRQGSVTEAFF
TRBV15,-,TRBJ1-5,-,TGTGCCACCAGCAGACTCAGGGATAGCAATCAGCCCCAGCATTTT,CATSRLRDSNQPQHF
TRBV9,-,TRBJ2-2,-,TGTGCCAGCAGCCCCGGACAGCCCGCGAACACCGGGGAGCTGTTTTTT,CASSPGQPANTGELFF
TRBV5-1,-,TRBJ2-1,-,TGCGCCAGCAGCTTCTGGAACGAGGGTGAGCAGTTCTTC,CASSFWNEGEQFF
TRBV19,-,TRBJ1-1,-,TGTGCCCCCCCCGGAGGGGCGGACACTGAAGCTTTCTTT,CAPPGGADTEAFF
TRBV14,-,TRBJ1-2,TRBD1,TGTGCCAGCAGCCAGGCCCGGACAGGGGGCTATGGCTACACCTTC,CASSQARTGGYGYTF
TRBV9,-,TRBJ2-1,TRBD2,TGTGCCAGCAGCGTAATGAGCGGGGGGTACAATGAGCAGTTCTTC,CASSVMSGGYNEQFF
TRBV2,-,TRBJ1-2,TRBD1,TGTGCCAGCAGTGATGGGACAGGGGACTATGGCTACACCTTC,CASSDGTGDYGYTF
TRBV28,-,TRBJ2-5,-,TGTGCCAGTCGAGACGGGGGTCTAGAGACCCAGTACTTC,CASRDGGLETQYF
TRBV7-8,-,TRBJ2-7,TRBD2,TGTGCCAGCAGCTTAATAGTAGCGGGGACCTACGAGCAGTACTTC,CASSLIVAGTYEQYF
TRBV11-2,-,TRBJ2-5,TRBD1,TGTGCCAGCAGGGACAGGACTGGGGAGACCCAGTACTTC,CASRDRTGETQYF